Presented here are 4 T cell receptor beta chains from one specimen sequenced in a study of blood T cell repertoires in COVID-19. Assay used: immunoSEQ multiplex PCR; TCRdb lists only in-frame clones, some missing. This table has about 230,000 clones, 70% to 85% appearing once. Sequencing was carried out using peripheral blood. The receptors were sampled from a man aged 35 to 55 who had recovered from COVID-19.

CDR3 loop: CATSKPATGHEKLFF. For the CDR3, the DNA is TGTGCCACCAGCAAACCAGCGACAGGTCACGAAAAACTGTTTTTT. The chain is built from TRBV15 and TRBJ1-4, with D perhaps TRBD1 (6 bases). V lost 4 bases and J 8 bases, leaving 17 bases between the germline ends. Germline V gives CDR1 LNHNV, CDR2 YYDKDF (reference sequence). The CDR3 is 15 residues long. Full variable domain (rest looked up from reference TRBV15 and TRBJ1-4): DAMVIQNPRYQVTQFGKPVTLSCSQTLNHNVMYWYQQKSSQAPKLLFHYYDKDFNNEADTPDNFQSRRPNTSFCFLDIRSPGLGDTAMYLCATSKPATGHEKLFFGSGTQLSVL.

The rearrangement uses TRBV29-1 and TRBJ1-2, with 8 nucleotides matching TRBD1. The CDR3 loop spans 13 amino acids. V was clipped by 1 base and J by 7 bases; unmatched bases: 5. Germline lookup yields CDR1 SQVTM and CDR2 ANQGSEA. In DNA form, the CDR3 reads TGCAGCGTTGAAGGCCAGGGGGCTGGTGGCTACACCTTC. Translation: CSVEGQGAGGYTF.

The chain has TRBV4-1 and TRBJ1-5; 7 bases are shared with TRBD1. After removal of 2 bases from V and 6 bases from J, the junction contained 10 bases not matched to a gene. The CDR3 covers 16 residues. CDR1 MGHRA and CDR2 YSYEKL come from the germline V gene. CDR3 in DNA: TGCGCCAGCAGCCAACGTTTAGGGGGCCAGGTTCAGCCCCAGCATTTT. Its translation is CASSQRLGGQVQPQHF.

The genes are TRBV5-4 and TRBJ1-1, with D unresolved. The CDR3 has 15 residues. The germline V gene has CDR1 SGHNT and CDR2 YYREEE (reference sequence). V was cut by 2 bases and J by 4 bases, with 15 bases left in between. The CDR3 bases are TGTGCCAGCAGCTTACCCGATTACAGATCCACTGAAGCTTTCTTT. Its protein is CASSLPDYRSTEAFF.